The sequence of this T cell receptor beta chain was determined in a study of T cell changes during pregnancy in multiple sclerosis. Libraries were prepared by immunoSEQ multiplex PCR; TCRdb keeps only in-frame clonotypes and omits some of them. The data show tens of thousands of clones, approximately 93% seen once. The sequenced sample was CD8+ T cells from peripheral blood mononuclear cells, obtained in the third trimester of pregnancy. The origin of this receptor is a female donor with multiple sclerosis, enrolled in a pregnancy study.

The CDR3 spells CASSDSTEAFF. CDR3 nucleotide sequence: TGTGCCAGCAGTGACTCCACTGAAGCTTTCTTT. This chain uses TRBV2 with TRBJ1-1; no reliable D call. V gave up 3 bases and J gave up 4 bases, with 3 bases separating them. Germline V gives CDR1 SNHLY, CDR2 FYNNEI. This CDR3 comprises 11 residues.